This T cell receptor (beta chain) was captured in a study of T cell changes during pregnancy in multiple sclerosis. Assay: immunoSEQ multiplex PCR; the TCRdb copy retains only in-frame clones and omits some. The repertoire includes about 68,000 clones, 92% of them detected once, and over 1.3% sits in the top ten. Germline V gene lookup returns CDR1 MNHEY and CDR2 SVGAGI. The V end was cut by 0 bases, the J end by 4 bases, with 4 bases between. This CDR3 spans 14 amino acids. The material sequenced was peripheral blood, taken in the second trimester of pregnancy. The rearrangement joins TRBV6-5 to TRBJ1-6; D remains unclear. This sequence originates from a female donor in good health, enrolled as a control in a pregnancy study. The CDR3 DNA reads as TGTGCCAGCAGTTACTCGCAGTATAATTCACCCCTCCACTTT. Its translation is CASSYSQYNSPLHF.